A selection of T cell receptor beta chains follows, all from one sample in a study of cytomegalovirus exposure and HLA in healthy donors. Clones were read by immunoSEQ multiplex PCR, and TCRdb kept only the in-frame ones, dropping some. This sample carries around 80,000 clones, more than 50% of them seen once, and the ten largest clones take roughly 4%. Material for sequencing was PBMCs. Every receptor here comes from a male donor in good health and CMV-seropositive. The CDR3 runs from the conserved cysteine through the conserved F or W. The D gene is left open where the match is weak. Expanded clones are given a class, and other clones once, few, many or no size at all.

TRBJ2-7 14 TRBV6-5 - TRBD1 TGTGCCAGCAGACACGACAGGGAACGCTACGAGCAGTACTTC CASRHDRERYEQYF
TRBJ1-5 14 TRBV30 once TRBD1 TGTGCCTGGAAAATGACAGGGAGCAATCAGCCCCAGCATTTT CAWKMTGSNQPQHF
TRBJ2-7 15 TRBV5-4 - - TGTGCCAGCAGCTTGATGGACAGTAGCTCCTACGAGCAGTACTTC CASSLMDSSSYEQYF
TRBJ2-3 15 TRBV9 - TRBD2 TGTGCCAGCAGCATACTAGCGGGAGGGCCGGATACGCAGTATTTT CASSILAGGPDTQYF
TRBJ2-7 16 TRBV7-9 few TRBD1 TGTGCCAGCAGCCCCCGGGACAGGGGTCCGCTGGCCGAGCAGTACTTC CASSPRDRGPLAEQYF
TRBJ1-1 15 TRBV28 few TRBD1 TGTGCCAGCAGCACAGGGGCCCTTATGAACACTGAAGCTTTCTTT CASSTGALMNTEAFF
TRBJ2-7 13 TRBV7-3 few - TGTGCCAGCAGCCAAAAACAGGGCTACGAGCAGTACTTC CASSQKQGYEQYF
TRBJ1-1 14 TRBV7-2 - - TGTGCCAGCAGCTTAATGGGGGGAGTAATAGAAGCTTTCTTT CASSLMGGVIEAFF
TRBJ1-5 15 TRBV27 few TRBD1 TGTGCCAGCAGGGTATTTGGACAGGGTGACCAGCCCCAGCATTTT CASRVFGQGDQPQHF
TRBJ2-3 13 TRBV27 - TRBD1 TGTGCCAGCGAGGGACAGGGCACAGATACGCAGTATTTT CASEGQGTDTQYF
TRBJ1-1 13 TRBV19 few - TGTGCCAGTAGTATGGGACAGAACACTGAAGCTTTCTTT CASSMGQNTEAFF
TRBJ2-7 16 TRBV6-1 few - TGTGCCAGCAGTGAAGCGGAGGGGGCAATAATCTACGAGCAGTACTTC CASSEAEGAIIYEQYF
TRBJ2-7 17 TRBV11-2 few TRBD2 TGTGCCAGCAGCCGTACAGCGACGGGAGGGATTAGCTACGAGCAGTACTTC CASSRTATGGISYEQYF
TRBJ1-2 16 TRBV5-1 - TRBD1 TGCGCCAGCAGCTTGGGGGGACAGCTAGCTAACTATGGCTACACCTTC CASSLGGQLANYGYTF
TRBJ2-3 15 TRBV5-4 - - TGTGCCAGCAGCTTTAGCGGAGCTGCGGGGGATACGCAGTATTTT CASSFSGAAGDTQYF
TRBJ1-6 15 TRBV9 - - TGTGCCAGCAGCGCATTACAGGGTTTGAATTCACCCCTCCACTTT CASSALQGLNSPLHF
TRBJ1-6 15 TRBV6-5 - TRBD1 TGTGCCAGCAGTTACTCCGGGACAGGGGATTCACCCCTCCACTTT CASSYSGTGDSPLHF
TRBJ1-5 16 TRBV19 - - TGTGCCAGTAGCCAACTGAGGATGGTACAGGATCAGCCCCAGCATTTT CASSQLRMVQDQPQHF
TRBJ2-2 15 TRBV2 few TRBD2 TGTGCCAGCAGTGTACTAGCGGGGGGGACCGGGGAGCTGTTTTTT CASSVLAGGTGELFF
TRBJ2-7 13 TRBV29-1 - - TGCAGCGTTCCGGACAGAATTTCCTACGAGCAGTACTTC CSVPDRISYEQYF
TRBJ1-2 15 TRBV30 - - TGTGCCTGGAGTCCGCCGGGACTTTCTCCCTATGGCTACACCTTC CAWSPPGLSPYGYTF
TRBJ2-1 16 TRBV6-4 - - TGTGCCAGCAGTATCCTCGCGGGGCAAGGTTACAATGAGCAGTTCTTC CASSILAGQGYNEQFF
TRBJ1-2 13 TRBV7-6 once TRBD1 TGTGCCAGCAGCTTAACGACAGGGGAAGGCTACACCTTC CASSLTTGEGYTF
TRBJ2-1 15 TRBV15 - - TGTGCCACCAGCCTCGGGGGAGGCTCCTACAATGAGCAGTTCTTC CATSLGGGSYNEQFF
TRBJ2-2 17 TRBV19 few TRBD1 TGTGCCAGTAGTACCTCAATCGGACAGGGGGGGAACGGGGAGCTGTTTTTT CASSTSIGQGGNGELFF
TRBJ2-7 16 TRBV27 - TRBD1 TGTGCCAGCAGTTTACTGACAGGGATTAGCTCCTACGAGCAGTACTTC CASSLLTGISSYEQYF
TRBJ2-3 16 TRBV19 once TRBD2 TGTGCCAGTAGTATTATGAGCGGGGGGCACACAGATACGCAGTATTTT CASSIMSGGHTDTQYF
TRBJ2-1 14 TRBV30 once - TGTGCCTGGATGTCGGGAGTCGGCCACAATGAGCAGTTCTTC CAWMSGVGHNEQFF
TRBJ1-5 14 TRBV28 - - TGTGCCAGCACCTTTCCAGGGGAGACAGCCGCCCAGCATTTT CASTFPGETAAQHF
TRBJ1-2 12 TRBV5-6 few - TGTGCCAGTGGAGGTGTGAACTATGGCTACACCTTC CASGGVNYGYTF
TRBJ2-1 17 TRBV9 - TRBD2 TGTGCCAGCAGCGTTGGGACTAGCGGGAGGGATTACAATGAGCAGTTCTTC CASSVGTSGRDYNEQFF
TRBJ2-2 16 TRBV5-5 - TRBD1 TGTGCCAGCAGATCAGACAGGGGACGGTCCACCGGGGAGCTGTTTTTT CASRSDRGRSTGELFF
TRBJ2-7 15 TRBV28 - TRBD2 TGTGCCAGCAGTTTATTCAGCGGGGGTGCCTACGAGCAGTACTTC CASSLFSGGAYEQYF
TRBJ1-3 17 TRBV7-2 - - TGTGCCAGCAGCTTAGGGCCCCCAGCGGGGGTTGGAAACACCATATATTTT CASSLGPPAGVGNTIYF
TRBJ2-1 13 TRBV18 medium-sized - TGTGCCAGCTCACTGGCCCCGGGCAATGAGCAGTTCTTC CASSLAPGNEQFF
TRBJ1-1 16 TRBV28 - TRBD1 TGTGCCAGCAGTTTGCCGCAGACAGGGGGAAACACTGAAGCTTTCTTT CASSLPQTGGNTEAFF
TRBJ1-5 13 TRBV6-1 - TRBD1 TGTGCCAGCAGGTGGACAGGTAATCAGCCCCAGCATTTT CASRWTGNQPQHF
TRBJ1-1 14 TRBV5-1 few TRBD1 TGCGCCAGCAGTTCCGGGACAGGGGGCTTGGAAGCTTTCTTT CASSSGTGGLEAFF
TRBJ2-3 14 TRBV14 - - TGTGCCAGCAGCCAAGGTAGCGCTACAGATACGCAGTATTTT CASSQGSATDTQYF
TRBJ1-2 15 TRBV10-2 - - TGCGCCAGCAGTGACGGCCGGGGGGATTACTATGGCTACACCTTC CASSDGRGDYYGYTF
TRBJ2-7 14 TRBV28 few TRBD1 TGTGCCAGCAGTGACCGGGACAGGCCCTACGAGCAGTACTTC CASSDRDRPYEQYF
TRBJ1-2 12 TRBV28 - - TGTGCCAGCCAACTCGGGGTCTATGGCTACACCTTC CASQLGVYGYTF
TRBJ1-1 16 TRBV19 - - TGTGCCAGTAGTATTCCCAAGGGGAAGTTGAACACTGAAGCTTTCTTT CASSIPKGKLNTEAFF
TRBJ2-5 14 TRBV27 medium-sized - TGTGCCAGCAGTCCTACTGTGGTCGAAGAGACCCAGTACTTC CASSPTVVEETQYF